The present TCR beta chain was sequenced within a study of blood T cell repertoires in COVID-19. At the level of the study: Sites in the United States, Italy and Spain provided acute and convalescent COVID-19 samples. T cells, B-cell-depleted T cells, or PBMCs provided the cDNA or gDNA that served as material.

Per germline, CDR1 SEHNR and CDR2 FQNEAQ (reference sequence). The CDR3 runs to 15 residues. V gave up 6 bases and J gave up 8 bases; unmatched junction bases: 10. Authors' analysis steps: The assay estimated nucleated cells by amplifying reference gene primers. The method was immunoSEQ multiplex PCR; TCRdb's version includes in-frame clones alone and lacks a portion of them. The D gene and trimming were derived from the DNA, and the V and J assignments and clone size from that table. The sample lists some 180,000 clones, 85% seen once, with 6.5% to 10% in the top ten. The chain recombines TRBV7-9 with TRBJ2-1; 10 bases fit TRBD2. Sequencing input: peripheral blood. The receptor was derived from a woman aged 55-69 years with acute or convalescent COVID-19. This chain's CDR3 is CASRPLAGEGDEQFF. CDR3 nucleotides: TGTGCCAGCAGGCCTCTAGCGGGAGAGGGCGATGAGCAGTTCTTC.